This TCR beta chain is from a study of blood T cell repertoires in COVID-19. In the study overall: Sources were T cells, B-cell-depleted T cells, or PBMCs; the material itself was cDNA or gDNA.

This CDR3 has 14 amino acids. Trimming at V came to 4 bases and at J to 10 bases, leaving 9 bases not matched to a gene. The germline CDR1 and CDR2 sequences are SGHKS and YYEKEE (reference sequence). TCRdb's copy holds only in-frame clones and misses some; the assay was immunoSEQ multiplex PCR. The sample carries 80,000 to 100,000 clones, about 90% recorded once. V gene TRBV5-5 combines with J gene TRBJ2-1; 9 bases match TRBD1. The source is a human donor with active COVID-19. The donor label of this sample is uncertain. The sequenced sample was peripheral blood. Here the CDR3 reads CASSRDRVLGEQFF. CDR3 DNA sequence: TGTGCCAGCAGCCGGGACAGGGTTCTTGGGGAGCAGTTCTTC.